A single sample gave rise to the 32 T cell receptor beta chains below, sequenced in a study of blood T cells in healthy people across ages. It was with a sample-barcoded 5' primer and a J-beta primer mix that a second PCR of roughly 6 to 12 cycles was run. TCRdb re-called the 5' RACE reads through MiXCR, storing one row per CDR3 protein. The profile shows more than 500,000 distinct CDR3 sequences, 27% of them singletons. These sequences were also reported in another study, on T cells of mothers and their children.

Sample: blood. Receptors originate from a boy aged 2 to 9 in good health.

V gene TRBV7-2 combines with J gene TRBJ2-7; D unresolved. V lost 5 bases and J lost 5, with 10 bases in between. Germline V CDR1 and CDR2: SGHTA, FQGNSA. CDR3 length: 12 residues. The CDR3 loop is CASSHEWDEQYF. The CDR3 bases are TGTGCCAGCAGCCACGAGTGGGACGAGCAGTACTTC.

This clonotype was seen a single time. The V gene is TRBV3-1, the J gene TRBJ2-7; 7 bases are a match to TRBD1. The germline CDR1 and CDR2 sequences are LGHDT and YNNKEL (reference sequence). V shed 4 bases, J shed 5 bases, and the junction held 11 bases outside the gene matches. The CDR3 has 15 amino acids. The CDR3 nucleotides read TGTGCCAGCAGCCCCGAACAGGGGACCGGCAACGAGCAGTACTTC. It encodes CASSPEQGTGNEQYF.

This clonotype showed up many times. This chain connects TRBV7-2 to TRBJ2-7; 8 nucleotides agree with TRBD2. This CDR3 spans 14 amino acids. The germline CDR1 and CDR2 sequences are SGHTA and FQGNSA. After removal of 5 bases from V and 1 base from J, the junction contained 4 bases not matched to a gene. The CDR3 reads CASSKTSESYEQYF. CDR3 DNA: TGTGCCAGCAGCAAGACTAGCGAGTCCTACGAGCAGTACTTC.

The rearrangement joins TRBV4-1 to TRBJ2-1; the D is unclear. From germline, CDR1 is MGHRA and CDR2 YSYEKL. V shed 3 bases and J shed 0 bases, with 12 bases lying between them. This CDR3 is built from 16 residues. The CDR3, as DNA: TGCGCCAGCAGCCATCCCCGAGGTAGCTCCTACAATGAGCAGTTCTTC. This codes for CASSHPRGSSYNEQFF.

This clonotype has at least ten counts. The chain employs TRBV5-1 and TRBJ2-5; 7 nucleotides align to TRBD1. Losses at the gene ends were 2 bases for V and 3 bases for J; bases not matched to a gene: 4. Germline V CDR1 and CDR2: SGHRS, YFSETQ. The CDR3 has 14 residues. The CDR3 DNA reads as TGCGCCAGCAGCTTCGGCGGACAGGAAGAGACCCAGTACTTC. Its translation: CASSFGGQEETQYF.

V gene TRBV7-9 combines with J gene TRBJ2-1, with D possibly TRBD2 on 5 matching bases. Trimming removed 1 base at V and 4 bases at J, with 11 bases between. The CDR3 length is 15 residues. Per germline, CDR1 SEHNR and CDR2 FQNEAQ (reference sequence). The CDR3 bases are TGTGCCAGCAGCTTAGTACGGGAACCGTACAATGAGCAGTTCTTC. Protein sequence: CASSLVREPYNEQFF.

In this sample, this clonotype turned up a few times. The chain has TRBV6-5 and TRBJ1-2, with TRBD1 identical over 7 bases. Per germline, CDR1 MNHEY and CDR2 SVGAGI. CDR3 length: 13 residues. Trimming at V came to 6 bases and at J to 8 bases, leaving 9 bases not matched to a gene. CDR3 protein: CASRRTRGSGYTF. The CDR3 DNA sequence: TGTGCCAGCAGACGAACCAGGGGGAGCGGCTACACCTTC.

The CDR3: CARPPEPNEQFF. CDR3 in DNA: TGTGCCAGACCTCCGGAGCCCAATGAGCAGTTCTTC. The chain joins TRBV3-1 to TRBJ2-5, with D unresolved. With the DNA end fitting TRBJ2-1 better, the J assignment may be wrong. The CDR3 runs to 12 residues. Germline CDR1 and CDR2: LGHDT and YNNKEL (reference sequence).

Only a few counts were recorded for this clonotype. The chain employs TRBV12-3 or TRBV12-4 and TRBJ2-5; D remains unclear. The CDR3 runs to 12 residues. V shed 5 bases and J shed 11 bases, with 15 bases lying between them. CDR3 coding DNA: TGTGCCAGCAGTCCCGGCATGGTGGAGCAGTACTTC. Its translation is CASSPGMVEQYF.

The J gene is TRBJ2-3, the V gene TRBV10-3; 8 bases fit TRBD2. Germline trimming cut 7 bases from V and 3 bases from J; bases unmatched to any gene: 9. Germline V gene data show CDR1 as ENHRY and CDR2 as SYGVKD. This CDR3 has 15 amino acids. CDR3 DNA: TGTGCCATCACCAAAATAGCGGGGAGGACAGATACGCAGTATTTT. Translation gives CAITKIAGRTDTQYF.

V usage is TRBV20-1 and J usage is TRBJ2-7; 7 bases map to TRBD2. With the DNA end fitting TRBJ2-1 better, the J assignment may be wrong. Germline V gives CDR1 DFQATT, CDR2 SNEGSKA (reference sequence). The CDR3 runs 14 residues. CDR3 protein: CSARRSGIYNEQFF. DNA of the CDR3: TGCAGTGCTAGAAGGAGCGGGATCTACAATGAGCAGTTCTTC.

The chain joins TRBV7-2 to TRBJ2-1; 8 positions match TRBD1. This CDR3 is built from 15 residues. V shed 2 bases, J shed 3 bases, and the junction held 3 bases outside the gene matches. Germline V gene data show CDR1 as SGHTA and CDR2 as FQGNSA. CDR3 in DNA: TGTGCCAGCAGCTTAAGACAGGGGTTCTACAATGAGCAGTTCTTC. This sequence encodes CASSLRQGFYNEQFF. The variable domain in full, completed from reference TRBV7-2 and TRBJ2-1, reads GAGVSQSPSNKVTEKGKDVELRCDPISGHTALYWYRQSLGQGLEFLIYFQGNSAPDKSGLPSDRFSAERTGGSVSTLTIQRTQQEDSAVYLCASSLRQGFYNEQFFGPGTRLTVL.

A word on this clonotype: Possible read error: a much larger clone is one base away. The chain combines TRBV12-3 or TRBV12-4 with TRBJ2-6, with 10 bases aligning to TRBD2. The CDR3 covers 19 residues. The CDR3 reads CVSSLAQSSGSMEANVLTF. CDR3 coding DNA: TGTGTCAGCAGTTTAGCGCAGTCTAGCGGGAGCATGGAGGCCAACGTCCTGACTTTC.

This chain uses TRBV11-2 with TRBJ2-3; D ambiguous. V was cut by 7 bases and J by 2 bases, with 16 bases left in between. The CDR3 contains 15 residues. Germline CDR1 is SGHAT and CDR2 is FQNNGV. The CDR3 bases are TGTGCCAGCACCCATGACTCCACCCTCACAGATACGCAGTATTTT. The encoded protein is CASTHDSTLTDTQYF.

This clonotype was observed a handful of times. The CDR3 DNA sequence: TGCGCCAGCAGCCAAGCCCCCAGGGAGGGCGGCTATGGCTACACCTTC. It codes for CASSQAPREGGYGYTF. The chain is built from TRBV4-1 and TRBJ1-2, with D perhaps matching TRBD1 (5 bases). V was pared by 1 base and J by 4 bases, with 16 bases between. The CDR3 spans 16 residues. CDR1 and CDR2 (germline): MGHRA, YSYEKL.

This clonotype showed up just a few times. V usage is TRBV5-1 and J usage is TRBJ2-1, with TRBD2 identical over 15 bases. V trimming: 0 bases; J trimming: 4 bases; junction bases outside the gene matches: 5. The CDR3 loop spans 18 amino acids. CDR1 is SGHRS, CDR2 YFSETQ, per germline. The DNA for the CDR3 is TGCGCCAGCAGCTTGGTGGGACTAGCGGGGGGATCTTACAATGAGCAGTTCTTC. As protein: CASSLVGLAGGSYNEQFF.

V and J are TRBV18 and TRBJ2-3; D ambiguous. The V and J ends lost 1 base and 6 bases respectively, with 5 bases between them. The CDR3 is 12 amino acids. The germline CDR1 and CDR2 sequences are KGHSH and LQKENI. The CDR3 spells CASSPRRDTQYF. Written as DNA, the CDR3 is TGTGCCAGCTCACCACGGCGGGATACGCAGTATTTT.

The rearrangement uses TRBV20-1 and TRBJ2-5, with D perhaps given as TRBD1 or TRBD2 (7 bases each). Germline V lookup: CDR1 DFQATT, CDR2 SNEGSKA (reference sequence). The ends were cut back, 3 bases at V and 14 bases at J, with 19 bases in the middle. The CDR3 runs to 12 residues. The CDR3 region has the DNA TGCAGTGCTAGGCAGGGGGGGACTGTGTCCTACTTC. Residues: CSARQGGTVSYF.

This clonotype was observed at least ten times. This chain uses TRBV5-1 with TRBJ1-4; 7 bases are a match to TRBD1. Unmatched junction bases numbered 12, after V lost 4 bases and J lost 0 bases. Germline-derived CDR1 and CDR2 are SGHRS and YFSETQ. The CDR3 has 18 amino acids. The CDR3 sequence is CASSPGQDLHATNEKLFF. For the CDR3, the DNA is TGCGCCAGCAGCCCAGGACAGGACCTTCATGCAACTAATGAAAAACTGTTTTTT.

The chain carries TRBV9 and TRBJ2-6, with 7 positions matching TRBD1. V shed 3 bases, J shed 0 bases, and the junction held 12 bases outside the gene matches. This CDR3 has 19 residues. Looked up from germline, CDR1 is SGDLS and CDR2 is YYNGEE. CDR3 in DNA: TGTGCCAGCAGCGCACGCACGGGACAGCTACCCTCTGGGGCCAACGTCCTGACTTTC. Its protein product is CASSARTGQLPSGANVLTF.

This chain uses TRBV5-1 with TRBJ2-3; 7 positions match TRBD1. The CDR3 contains 16 residues. Germline values: CDR1 SGHRS, CDR2 YFSETQ. V lost 4 bases, J lost 0 bases, and 8 bases stayed unmatched. Here the CDR3 reads CASSIDRALSTDTQYF. The CDR3 nucleotides are TGCGCCAGCAGCATTGACAGGGCCCTTAGCACAGATACGCAGTATTTT.

This clonotype was counted a few times. This chain connects TRBV6-5 to TRBJ2-5; D unresolved. Germline CDR1 is MNHEY and CDR2 is SVGAGI. This CDR3 spans 15 amino acids. The V gene lost 1 base and the J gene lost 1 base, with 10 bases spanning the gap. The CDR3 nucleotides are TGTGCCAGCAGTTACTTCGGGTATTCCCAAGAGACCCAGTACTTC. Amino acids: CASSYFGYSQETQYF.

The chain joins TRBV20-1 to TRBJ1-1, with D uncertain. Germline V lookup: CDR1 DFQATT, CDR2 SNEGSKA (reference sequence). The V end was cut by 5 bases, the J end by 1 base, with 8 bases between. The CDR3 sequence is 12 residues long. In nucleotides, the CDR3 is TGCAGTGCTCTACCCAGGAACACTGAAGCTTTCTTT. Translating it yields CSALPRNTEAFF.

This clonotype was seen only a few times. The V call is TRBV25-1, the J call TRBJ2-7; TRBD1 aligns across 8 bases. Germline-derived CDR1 and CDR2 are MGHDK and SYGVNS. Trimming took 1 base from V and 6 from J; bases not matched to a gene: 8. The CDR3 totals 15 residues. The CDR3 is CASSECGETGAEQYF. DNA for the CDR3: TGTGCCAGCAGTGAATGCGGTGAGACAGGGGCCGAGCAGTACTTC.

This chain links TRBV2 with TRBJ2-7; D is uncertain. The CDR3 sequence is 15 residues long. Trimming stripped 6 bases from V and 3 bases from J, with 18 bases between. Germline-derived CDR1 and CDR2 are SNHLY and FYNNEI. The CDR3 loop is CASSETLMEYYEQYF. CDR3 coding DNA: TGTGCCAGCAGCGAGACGCTAATGGAATACTACGAGCAGTACTTC.

The table lists this clonotype with a few counts. The rearrangement links TRBV10-2 to TRBJ1-4, with 10 bases lining up with TRBD1. Per the germline V gene, CDR1 is WSHSY and CDR2 is SAAADI. The CDR3 contains 17 residues. The J segment lost 10 bases and the V segment lost 6 bases, leaving 17 bases of the junction unmatched. The CDR3 DNA follows: TGCGCCAGCAGGACGGGACAGGGGACGCCCCTGGTCGGAAAACTGTTTTTT. Encoded protein: CASRTGQGTPLVGKLFF.

This clonotype was seen a few times. This chain links TRBV6-4 with TRBJ1-2, with 8 bases matching TRBD1. Trimming at V came to 6 bases and at J to 7 bases, leaving 10 bases not matched to a gene. The CDR3 has 14 residues. Germline V gene lookup returns CDR1 MRHNA and CDR2 SNTAGT. CDR3 coding DNA: TGTGCCAGCAGATCATATCAGGGGGCGTCTGGCTACACCTTC. Amino acids: CASRSYQGASGYTF.

The V call is TRBV12-3 or TRBV12-4, the J call TRBJ2-6; D gene ambiguous. The CDR3 is 16 residues long. Trimming cost V 1 base and J 0 bases, with 7 bases left between them. The CDR3 DNA follows: TGTGCCAGCAGTTTAGTCGAAAGCTCTGGGGCCAACGTCCTGACTTTC. It is translated as CASSLVESSGANVLTF.

The chain employs TRBV6-5 and TRBJ1-1; a possible D gene is TRBD1 (5 bases). Trimming left V 2 bases short and J 0 bases short, with 10 bases between. The CDR3 sequence is 15 residues long. CDR1 and CDR2 (germline): MNHEY, SVGAGI. The CDR3 nucleotides read TGTGCCAGCAGTTACGGCGGACAACTGAACACTGAAGCTTTCTTT. It translates to CASSYGGQLNTEAFF.

Remarks on this clonotype: At one end the junction does not follow the germline gene, possibly because of a read error. The V and J genes are TRBV15 and TRBJ2-5; possible D gene TRBD1, 6 bases. This CDR3 has 18 amino acids. Germline V gene sequence: CDR1 LNHNV, CDR2 YYDKDF (reference sequence). In DNA, the CDR3 is TGTGCCACCAGCAGAGATAGCCCAGGGGAAGGGGCTATAGAGACACAGTACTTC. The encoded protein is CATSRDSPGEGAIETQYF.

This clonotype appeared a few times. The V and J genes are TRBV29-1 and TRBJ2-5, with 8 bases fitting TRBD2. The J call may be mistaken, given a closer DNA end match to TRBJ2-7. The CDR3 is 14 residues long. CDR1 is SQVTM, CDR2 ANQGSEA, per germline. CDR3: CSVEPVAGIHEQYF. Here the CDR3 DNA reads TGCAGCGTTGAGCCTGTAGCGGGGATTCACGAGCAGTACTTC.

The chain joins TRBV19 to TRBJ1-5; 7 positions match TRBD1. The germline CDR1 and CDR2 sequences are LNHDA and SQIVND (reference sequence). V shed 3 bases, J shed 2 bases, and the junction held 4 bases outside the gene matches. This CDR3 has 15 amino acids. CDR3 DNA: TGTGCCAGTAGTATCTTTGGACAGGGCAATCAGCCCCAGCATTTT. Residues: CASSIFGQGNQPQHF.